The rows below give T cell receptor beta chains drawn from one sample of a study of blood T cell repertoires in COVID-19. Here immunoSEQ multiplex PCR was the method, and the copy in TCRdb shows in-frame clones only, minus some. The sample lists about 370,000 clones; roughly 86% were seen once. Sequenced sample: PBMCs or T cells enriched from blood (not recorded which). Source of these receptors: a woman in her twenties or thirties who had recovered from COVID-19. The CDR3 runs from the conserved cysteine through the conserved F or W. The order of the fields is CDR3 length, J gene, D gene, clone size, V gene, CDR3 protein, CDR3 DNA. A D gene is named only where the DNA matches it firmly. Rows may omit the clone size; those that give it use once, few, many or a size class.

>16|TRBJ1-5|TRBD1|.|TRBV30
CAWSVGGQATNQPQHF
TGTGCCTGGAGTGTAGGGGGACAGGCGACCAATCAGCCCCAGCATTTT
>16|TRBJ1-1|TRBD1|.|TRBV19
CASSWIGPGQATEAFF
TGTGCCAGTAGTTGGATCGGCCCAGGACAGGCCACTGAAGCTTTCTTT
>15|TRBJ1-1|TRBD1|.|TRBV7-2
CASRLTGGLNTEAFF
TGTGCCAGCAGATTAACAGGGGGACTGAACACTGAAGCTTTCTTT
>14|TRBJ2-7|.|.|TRBV3-1/TRBV3-2
CASSQDSGAYEQYF
TGTGCCAGCAGCCAAGATTCAGGGGCCTACGAGCAGTACTTC
>13|TRBJ1-5|.|.|TRBV5-1
CASSLVPGQPQHF
TGCGCCAGCAGCTTGGTTCCGGGTCAGCCCCAGCATTTT
>15|TRBJ2-5|TRBD1|.|TRBV6-5
CASSAGQGDQETQYF
TGTGCCAGCAGCGCCGGACAGGGGGATCAAGAGACCCAGTACTTC
>15|TRBJ2-1|TRBD1|.|TRBV9
CASSVAGTDYNEQFF
TGTGCCAGCAGCGTTGCCGGGACAGATTACAATGAGCAGTTCTTC
>16|TRBJ2-7|TRBD1|.|TRBV7-8
CASSFISGQGWDEQYF
TGTGCCAGCAGCTTTATCTCGGGACAGGGGTGGGACGAGCAGTACTTC
>14|TRBJ2-3|.|.|TRBV9
CASSQLEATDTQYF
TGTGCCAGCAGCCAACTCGAGGCAACAGATACGCAGTATTTT
>13|TRBJ2-7|.|.|TRBV7-9
CASSPTSSYEQYF
TGTGCCAGCAGCCCGACTAGCTCCTACGAGCAGTACTTC
>15|TRBJ2-2|.|few|TRBV19
CASSSRGGHGRELFF
TGTGCCAGTAGTTCCCGTGGGGGCCATGGACGAGAGCTGTTTTTT